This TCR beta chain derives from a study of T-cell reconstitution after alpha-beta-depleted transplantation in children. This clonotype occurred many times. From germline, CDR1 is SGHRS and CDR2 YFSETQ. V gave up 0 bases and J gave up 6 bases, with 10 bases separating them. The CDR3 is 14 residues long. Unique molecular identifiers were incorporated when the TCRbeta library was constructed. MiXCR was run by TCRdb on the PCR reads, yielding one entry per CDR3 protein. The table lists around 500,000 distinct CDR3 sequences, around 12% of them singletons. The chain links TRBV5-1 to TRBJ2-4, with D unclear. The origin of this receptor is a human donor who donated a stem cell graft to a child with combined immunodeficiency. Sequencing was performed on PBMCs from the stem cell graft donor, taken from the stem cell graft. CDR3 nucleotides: TGCGCCAGCAGCTTGGCGATGGGATCAAACATTCAGTACTTC. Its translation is CASSLAMGSNIQYF.